These 19 T cell receptor beta chains originate from one sample sequenced in a study of T cell responses to AZD1222 COVID-19 vaccine. The data were produced by immunoSEQ multiplex PCR, yet TCRdb's version contains in-frame clones alone and is incomplete. The data contain over 100,000 clones, roughly nine tenths of them singletons. Material: peripheral blood, obtained on day 0 of AZD1222 vaccination. Source of these receptors: an adult in good health.

A word on this clone: One end of the junction does not line up with germline, which may come from a read error. The V call is TRBV5-1, the J call TRBJ2-1; D may be TRBD2 (5 bases). Looked up from germline, CDR1 is SGHRS and CDR2 is YFSETQ. The CDR3 consists of 15 residues. The DNA for the CDR3 is TGCGCCAGCACCTTGAGGGCGGGCTCCTACAATGAGCAGTTCTTC. This sequence encodes CASTLRAGSYNEQFF.

This chain joins TRBV5-6 and TRBJ1-1; D unclear. CDR3 length: 13 amino acids. Germline assignment: CDR1 SGHDT and CDR2 YYEEEE. Trimming removed 6 bases at V and 7 bases at J, with 16 bases between. DNA of the CDR3: TGTGCCAGCAACTCCGTAGTCGAACATGAAGCTTTCTTT. Its protein is CASNSVVEHEAFF. The full variable domain, rest sourced from reference TRBV5-6 and TRBJ1-1, is DAGVTQSPTHLIKTRGQQVTLRCSPKSGHDTVSWYQQALGQGPQFIFQYYEEEERQRGNFPDRFSGHQFPNYSSELNVNALLLGDSALYLCASNSVVEHEAFFGQGTRLTVV.

The gene calls are TRBV15 and TRBJ2-4; D may match TRBD1 or TRBD2 (7 bases each). CDR3 length equals 17 residues. Trimming pared 7 bases from V and 7 bases from J, leaving 26 bases between. Per the germline V gene, CDR1 is LNHNV and CDR2 is YYDKDF (reference sequence). This CDR3 reads CATNETPRGGLGNIQYF. The CDR3 DNA sequence: TGTGCCACCAACGAGACCCCCAGGGGGGGGCTAGGGAACATTCAGTACTTC.

The J gene is TRBJ1-3, the V gene TRBV5-1; no clear D gene. The germline V gene has CDR1 SGHRS and CDR2 YFSETQ. This CDR3 region has 15 residues. Between the trimmed V and J ends, which lost 0 bases and 8 bases, there was a span of 15 bases. CDR3 loop: CASSLAGASGDTIYF. The CDR3 coding sequence is TGCGCCAGCAGCTTGGCGGGAGCTTCGGGAGACACCATATATTTT.

A single count supports this clone. The CDR3, as DNA: TGTGCCAGCAGCCAAGACGGGACAGACATTCACCTCAGCTCCTATAATTCACCCCTCCACTTT. Encoded protein: CASSQDGTDIHLSSYNSPLHF. The rearrangement uses TRBV4-2 and TRBJ1-6, with 7 bases fitting TRBD1. Per germline, CDR1 LGHNA and CDR2 YNFKEQ. The CDR3 runs 21 residues. Trimming cost V 0 bases and J 0 bases; bases outside gene matches: 14.

CDR3 loop: CASSPRVLSGNTIYF. The DNA of the CDR3 is TGCGCCAGCAGCCCCAGGGTCCTCTCTGGAAACACCATATATTTT. V and J are TRBV4-1 and TRBJ1-3, with D possibly being TRBD1 (5 bases). The V gene lost 4 bases and the J gene lost 0 bases, with 10 bases spanning the gap. This CDR3 is built from 15 residues. The germline V gene has CDR1 MGHRA and CDR2 YSYEKL.

J is TRBJ2-7 and V is TRBV28; D unresolved. The CDR3 loop spans 19 amino acids. Germline CDR1 reads MDHEN; CDR2 reads SYDVKM. The V gene lost 2 bases and the J gene lost 0 bases, with 23 bases spanning the gap. The CDR3 DNA is TGTGCCAGCAGTTTACAATCCCCTCGAGGAAAATACCTCTCCTACGAGCAGTACTTC. Its protein is CASSLQSPRGKYLSYEQYF. The full variable domain, rest sourced from reference TRBV28 and TRBJ2-7, is DVKVTQSSRYLVKRTGEKVFLECVQDMDHENMFWYRQDPGLGLRLIYFSYDVKMKEKGDIPEGYSVSREKKERFSLILESASTNQTSMYLCASSLQSPRGKYLSYEQYFGPGTRLTVT.

V usage is TRBV28 and J usage is TRBJ2-7; 9 bases fit TRBD2. J was trimmed by 7 bases and V by 4 bases; bases with no gene match: 8. Germline V CDR1 and CDR2: MDHEN, SYDVKM. The CDR3 has 14 amino acids. The CDR3 region has the DNA TGTGCCAGCAGTTCTTGGACTAGCGCTGAGGAGCAGTACTTC. It codes for CASSSWTSAEEQYF.

The chain couples TRBV7-9 to TRBJ1-6; 7 bases line up with TRBD1. The CDR3 totals 15 residues. V trimming: 2 bases; J trimming: 10 bases; junction bases outside the gene matches: 8. The germline V gene has CDR1 SEHNR and CDR2 FQNEAQ (reference sequence). CDR3 loop: CASSLSTGIVSPLHF. The CDR3 DNA follows: TGTGCCAGCAGCTTATCGACAGGGATTGTCTCACCCCTCCACTTT.

The chain uses TRBV28 and TRBJ1-2, with D perhaps TRBD1 (5 bases). The CDR3 consists of 15 residues. Germline assignment: CDR1 MDHEN and CDR2 SYDVKM. The ends were cut back, 6 bases at V and 4 bases at J, with 18 bases in the middle. The CDR3 region has the DNA TGTGCCAGCAGCCCACCGGGGCCGCCCTCCTATGGCTACACCTTC. Protein sequence: CASSPPGPPSYGYTF.

CDR3 residues: CASSWSGSQIEGEQFF. The CDR3 DNA is TGTGCCAGCAGCTGGAGCGGGAGTCAAATCGAGGGTGAGCAGTTCTTC. The V gene is TRBV11-3, the J gene TRBJ2-1; 8 bases agree with TRBD2. The CDR3 extends over 16 amino acids. V lost 4 bases and J lost 9; bases outside the gene matches: 14. The germline V gene encodes CDR1 SGHNT and CDR2 YENEEA.

The rearrangement joins TRBV9 to TRBJ2-4; 8 bases match TRBD2. This CDR3 spans 15 amino acids. Germline V lookup: CDR1 SGDLS, CDR2 YYNGEE. The V and J ends lost 0 bases and 2 bases, in that order; junction bases with no gene match: 1. CDR3: CASSVAGGPKNIQYF. For the CDR3, the DNA is TGTGCCAGCAGCGTAGCGGGGGGGCCCAAAAACATTCAGTACTTC.

The J gene is TRBJ2-7, the V gene TRBV6-1; perhaps TRBD1 as D (6 bases). V gave up 0 bases and J gave up 5 bases, with 17 bases separating them. The V gene's germline CDR1 is MNHNS and CDR2 SASEGT. This CDR3 has 16 amino acids. CDR3 in DNA: TGTGCCAGCAGTGAAGCTCTCTTCGGGACACCAAACGAGCAGTACTTC. It yields the protein CASSEALFGTPNEQYF.

The chain combines TRBV7-2 with TRBJ1-2; 7 bases line up with TRBD1. Germline CDR1 SGHTA, CDR2 FQGNSA. Trimming cost V 4 bases and J 2 bases; bases outside gene matches: 10. The length of the CDR3 is 16 residues. In nucleotides, the CDR3 is TGTGCCAGCAGCTCAGGGGGGCGCAGGAAGAACTATGGCTACACCTTC. It codes for CASSSGGRRKNYGYTF.

The V gene is TRBV5-1, the J gene TRBJ1-3, with TRBD1 as a possible D gene (6 bases). The CDR3 covers 18 residues. Germline V gives CDR1 SGHRS, CDR2 YFSETQ. Trimming cost V 0 bases and J 0 bases, with 16 bases left between them. The CDR3 loop reads CASSLGGRKTSSGNTIYF. In DNA form, the CDR3 reads TGCGCCAGCAGCTTGGGGGGGCGGAAAACTAGCTCTGGAAACACCATATATTTT.

The chain links TRBV3-1 (or the pseudogene TRBV3-2) to TRBJ1-4, with D perhaps matching TRBD1 (5 bases). The CDR3 has 13 amino acids. The germline gives CDR1 LGHDT, CDR2 YNNKEL (reference sequence). Trimming left V 6 bases short and J 8 bases short, with 13 bases between. Written as DNA, the CDR3 is TGTGCCAGCAGGGGGGGAGGGGAGGAAAAACTGTTTTTT. Amino acid sequence: CASRGGGEEKLFF.

V and J are TRBV18 and TRBJ1-1; TRBD1 aligns across 7 bases. CDR1 and CDR2 from the germline V gene are KGHSH and LQKENI. The CDR3 is 14 amino acids. V lost 3 bases, J lost 4 bases, and 5 bases stayed unmatched. The CDR3 spells CASSPGQGGTEAFF. CDR3 sequence (DNA): TGTGCCAGCTCACCTGGCCAGGGGGGCACTGAAGCTTTCTTT.

This clone was recorded only once. The CDR3 nucleotides are TGTGCCAGTACCGAGGACGGGCAATCCTACGAGCAGTACTTC. Translation: CASTEDGQSYEQYF. This sequence joins TRBV19 and TRBJ2-7; D not certain. The V gene's germline CDR1 is LNHDA and CDR2 SQIVND (reference sequence). The CDR3 length is 14 residues. Trimming stripped 7 bases from V and 1 base from J, with 14 bases between.

This clone has just one count. The V gene is TRBV18, the J gene TRBJ2-7; TRBD1 aligns across 8 bases. Germline trimming cut 3 bases from V and 1 base from J; bases unmatched to any gene: 8. The CDR3 extends over 16 amino acids. The germline CDR1 and CDR2 sequences are KGHSH and LQKENI. Here the CDR3 reads CASSPRNRGISYEQYF. The DNA for the CDR3 is TGTGCCAGCTCACCCAGGAACAGGGGGATTTCCTACGAGCAGTACTTC. Full variable domain (outside the CDR3, taken from reference TRBV18 and TRBJ2-7): NAGVMQNPRHLVRRRGQEARLRCSPMKGHSHVYWYRQLPEEGLKFMVYLQKENIIDESGMPKERFSAEFPKEGPSILRIQQVVRGDSAAYFCASSPRNRGISYEQYFGPGTRLTVT.